The source of this TCR beta chain is a study of lymphopenia after photon versus proton radiotherapy. The protocol was immunoSEQ multiplex PCR, while the TCRdb copy is restricted to in-frame clones and leaves out a portion. The table has more than 20,000 clones, roughly 87% seen once. The CDR3 length is 15 residues. V shed 7 bases, J shed 7 bases, and the junction held 6 bases outside the gene matches. Looked up from germline, CDR1 is MDHEN and CDR2 is SYDVKM. This TCR came from a woman between 45 and 60 years old with pancreatic cancer. V and J are TRBV28 and TRBJ2-1, with 14 positions matching TRBD2. The sample consisted of peripheral blood, taken from a patient treated with photon-based radiotherapy. The DNA for the CDR3 is TGTGCCAGCAAAAAGGGGACTAGCGGGAGTAATGAGCAGTTCTTC. Its protein product is CASKKGTSGSNEQFF.